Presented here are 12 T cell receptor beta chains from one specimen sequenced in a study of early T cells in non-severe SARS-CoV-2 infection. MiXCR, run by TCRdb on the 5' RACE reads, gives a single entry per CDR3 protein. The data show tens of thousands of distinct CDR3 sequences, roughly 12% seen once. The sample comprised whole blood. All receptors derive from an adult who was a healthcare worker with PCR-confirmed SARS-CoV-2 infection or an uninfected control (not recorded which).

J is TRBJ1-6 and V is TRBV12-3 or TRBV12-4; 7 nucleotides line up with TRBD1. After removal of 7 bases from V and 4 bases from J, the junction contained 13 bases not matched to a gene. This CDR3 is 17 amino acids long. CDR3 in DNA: TGTGCCAGCACCTACTCCTCGGGGACAGTTTATAATTCACCCCTCCACTTT. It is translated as CASTYSSGTVYNSPLHF.

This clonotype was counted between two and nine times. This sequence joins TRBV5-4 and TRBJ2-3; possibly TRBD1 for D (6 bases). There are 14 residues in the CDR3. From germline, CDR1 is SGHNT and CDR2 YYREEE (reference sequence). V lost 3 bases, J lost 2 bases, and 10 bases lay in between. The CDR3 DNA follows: TGTGCCAGCAGCTCCGACAGGTACACAGATACGCAGTATTTT. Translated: CASSSDRYTDTQYF.

The CDR3 here is CASSLGQWANVLTF. The DNA for the CDR3 is TGTGCCAGCAGCTTAGGACAATGGGCCAACGTCCTGACTTTC. This chain links TRBV7-2 with TRBJ2-6; no clear D. Germline CDR1 SGHTA, CDR2 FQGNSA. Trimming cost V 1 base and J 5 bases, with 6 bases left between them. This CDR3 has 14 residues.

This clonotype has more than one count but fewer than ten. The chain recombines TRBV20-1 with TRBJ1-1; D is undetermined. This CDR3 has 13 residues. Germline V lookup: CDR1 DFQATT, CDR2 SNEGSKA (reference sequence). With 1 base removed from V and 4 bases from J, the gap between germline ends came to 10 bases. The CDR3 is CSARGLGRTEAFF. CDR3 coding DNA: TGCAGTGCTAGAGGCCTCGGGCGCACTGAAGCTTTCTTT.

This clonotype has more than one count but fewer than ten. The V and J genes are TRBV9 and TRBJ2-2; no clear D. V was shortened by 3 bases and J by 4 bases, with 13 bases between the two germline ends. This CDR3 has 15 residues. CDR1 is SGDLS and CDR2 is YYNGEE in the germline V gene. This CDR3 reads CASSERFSGTGELFF. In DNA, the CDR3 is TGTGCCAGCAGCGAGCGCTTTTCGGGCACCGGGGAGCTGTTTTTT.

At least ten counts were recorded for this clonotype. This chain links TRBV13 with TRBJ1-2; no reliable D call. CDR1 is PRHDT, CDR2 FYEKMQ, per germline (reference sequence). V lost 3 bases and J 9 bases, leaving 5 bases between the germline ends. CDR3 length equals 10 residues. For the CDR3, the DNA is TGTGCCAGCAGCTTTGAGTGCTACACCTTC. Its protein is CASSFECYTF.

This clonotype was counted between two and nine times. The CDR3 DNA reads as TGTGCCAGCAGCCCTGGGACCCTCACCGGGGAGCTGTTTTTT. It translates to CASSPGTLTGELFF. The chain recombines TRBV7-9 with TRBJ2-2, with D tentatively TRBD1 or TRBD2 (5 bases each). The CDR3 consists of 14 residues. Trimming took 5 bases from V and 4 from J, leaving 11 bases between them. Germline V gene lookup returns CDR1 SEHNR and CDR2 FQNEAQ (reference sequence).

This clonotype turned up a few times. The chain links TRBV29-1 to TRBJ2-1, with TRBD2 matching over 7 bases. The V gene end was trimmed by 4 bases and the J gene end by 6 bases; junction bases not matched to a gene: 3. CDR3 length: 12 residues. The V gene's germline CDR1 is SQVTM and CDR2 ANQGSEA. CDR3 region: CSVGWGGNEQFF. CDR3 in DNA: TGCAGCGTTGGCTGGGGGGGCAATGAGCAGTTCTTC.

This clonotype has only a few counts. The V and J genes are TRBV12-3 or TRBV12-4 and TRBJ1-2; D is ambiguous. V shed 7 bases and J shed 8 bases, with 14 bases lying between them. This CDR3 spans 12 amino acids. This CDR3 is CASTHQVFGYTF. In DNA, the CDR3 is TGTGCCAGCACTCACCAGGTTTTCGGCTACACCTTC.

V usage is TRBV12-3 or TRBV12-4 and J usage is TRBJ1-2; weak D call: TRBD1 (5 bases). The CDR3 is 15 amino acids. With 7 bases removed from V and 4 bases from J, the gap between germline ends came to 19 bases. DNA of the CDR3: TGTGCCAGCACCTGGGGACTGGGGAGAGCCTATGGCTACACCTTC. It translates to CASTWGLGRAYGYTF.

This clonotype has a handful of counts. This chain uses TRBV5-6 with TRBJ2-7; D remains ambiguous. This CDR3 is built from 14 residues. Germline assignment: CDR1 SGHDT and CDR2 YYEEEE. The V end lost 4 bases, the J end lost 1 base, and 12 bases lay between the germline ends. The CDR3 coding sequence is TGTGCCAGCAGCCCCCCGCTGAGGTCCTACGAGCAGTACTTC. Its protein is CASSPPLRSYEQYF.

As DNA, the CDR3 is TGTGCCAGCACCGTGAGCGGGCGCCTCTACGAGCAGTACTTC. Its protein is CASTVSGRLYEQYF. V and J are TRBV12-3 or TRBV12-4 and TRBJ2-7, with TRBD2 as a possible D gene (6 bases). The CDR3 sequence is 14 residues long. Trimming took off 7 bases at V and 3 bases at J, with 16 bases between the two ends.